This TCR beta chain derives from a study of cytomegalovirus exposure and HLA in healthy donors. 13 Jbeta primers and 60 Vbeta primers were used for the PCR. Sequenced by immunoSEQ multiplex PCR; TCRdb stores in-frame clones only, minus some. There are 150,000 to 200,000 clones in the sample; around 84% occur only once, and about 6.8% lies in the top ten. The germline V gene encodes CDR1 LNHNV and CDR2 YYDKDF (reference sequence). V was cut by 7 bases and J by 1 base, with 13 bases left in between. The CDR3 has 14 residues. What was sequenced was PBMCs. The chain recombines TRBV15 with TRBJ2-5; weak D call: TRBD1 (5 bases). The receptor comes from a man aged 45-65 years in good health and CMV-seropositive. DNA for the CDR3: TGTGCCACCACTTTGGGGCTGAGCCAAGAGACCCAGTACTTC. It codes for CATTLGLSQETQYF.